Listed below are T cell receptor beta chains from one sample, sequenced in a study of T cells after yellow fever vaccination. MiXCR was run by TCRdb on the 5' RACE reads, yielding one entry per CDR3 protein. The repertoire consists of some 30,000 distinct CDR3 sequences, with roughly 4.5% occurring once and the leading ten covering 35% to 50%. The source was CD8+ T cells sorted from PBMCs, collected 5 days after the yellow fever booster vaccination. All receptors derive from a man aged 25 to 40 who received the YFV17D yellow fever vaccine. CDR3s include the opening cysteine and the closing phenylalanine or tryptophan. A D gene is named only where the DNA matches it firmly. Clone sizes are shown as once, few, many, or a class for an expanded clone.

D	size	V	J	CDR3	DNA
TRBD1	many	TRBV5-6	TRBJ1-1	CASSSTGGNTEAFF	TGTGCCAGCAGCTCAACAGGGGGAAACACTGAAGCTTTCTTT
NA	many	TRBV12-3/TRBV12-4	TRBJ2-7	CATQAGGSSYEQYF	TGTGCCACCCAAGCTGGCGGAAGCTCCTACGAGCAGTACTTC
TRBD2	many	TRBV11-1	TRBJ2-1	CASSLLGTGLAGGNEQFF	TGTGCCAGCAGCTTACTCGGGACGGGACTAGCGGGAGGTAATGAGCAGTTCTTC
TRBD2	many	TRBV29-1	TRBJ2-1	CSVAASGSGEQFF	TGCAGCGTTGCCGCTAGCGGGAGTGGGGAGCAGTTCTTC
TRBD1	many	TRBV6-6	TRBJ1-1	CASAPTGVEAFF	TGTGCCAGCGCACCCACAGGGGTTGAAGCTTTCTTT
NA	many	TRBV7-9	TRBJ1-1	CASSLARLNTEAFF	TGTGCCAGCAGCTTAGCGCGGTTGAACACTGAAGCTTTCTTT
NA	many	TRBV6-5	TRBJ1-1	CASSNSGTEAFF	TGTGCCAGCAGCAATTCGGGCACTGAAGCTTTCTTT
TRBD2	many	TRBV7-8	TRBJ2-7	CASSLAILANSYEQYF	TGTGCCAGCAGCTTAGCGATACTAGCGAACTCCTACGAGCAGTACTTC
NA	many	TRBV12-3/TRBV12-4	TRBJ2-7	CASSFGGPSEQYF	TGTGCCAGCAGTTTTGGGGGGCCCTCCGAGCAGTACTTC
NA	many	TRBV29-1	TRBJ2-7	CSVRGGSYEQYF	TGCAGCGTTAGGGGGGGCTCCTACGAGCAGTACTTC
TRBD2	many	TRBV7-9	TRBJ2-7	CASSTVAGSYEQYF	TGTGCCAGCAGCACCGTAGCGGGATCCTACGAGCAGTACTTC
TRBD1	many	TRBV15	TRBJ1-1	CATSRGPTGLNTEAFF	TGTGCCACCAGCAGAGGACCGACAGGGTTGAACACTGAAGCTTTCTTT
NA	many	TRBV29-1	TRBJ2-7	CSVEDGQSYEQYF	TGCAGCGTTGAAGACGGGCAGTCCTACGAGCAGTACTTC
NA	many	TRBV4-3	TRBJ2-7	CASSQEIRGQPYEQYF	TGCGCCAGCAGCCAAGAGATTCGGGGGCAACCCTACGAGCAGTACTTC